This T cell receptor beta chain was observed in a study of blood T cell repertoires in COVID-19. This CDR3 region has 17 residues. Germline values: CDR1 SGHDT, CDR2 YYEEEE. V shed 0 bases and J 5 bases; nucleotides not matched to a gene: 10. Generated by immunoSEQ multiplex PCR, the TCRdb table keeps only in-frame clones and is missing some. The sample yields approximately 300,000 clones, around nine tenths seen once. The rearrangement uses TRBV5-6 and TRBJ2-1, with 8 bases lining up with TRBD1. Input material: PBMCs or T cells enriched from blood (not recorded which). This clonotype was sampled from a woman aged 25 to 39 who had recovered from COVID-19. In nucleotides, the CDR3 is TGTGCCAGCAGCTTGGCTCCAGTGGGACAGGCCAACAATGAGCAGTTCTTC. The encoded protein is CASSLAPVGQANNEQFF.